This is a list of T cell receptor beta chains from one sample in a study of identical twins. TCRdb independently ran MiXCR on the 5' RACE reads; one entry per CDR3 protein. Of 450,000 or so distinct CDR3 sequences listed, 14% are singletons. The data also belong to a second study, concerning yellow fever vaccine responses in identical twins.

The sequencing input was CD4+ T cells sorted from blood. These receptors originate from a young woman in good health. Each CDR3 is given with its conserved first and last residue. D genes are given only for firm matches. Rows may omit the clone size; those that give it use once, few, many or a size class.

v_gene,d_gene,abundance,j_gene,CDR3nt,CDR3aa
TRBV6-1,NA,few,TRBJ2-4,TGTGCCAGCAGTAGTACGGGTTTAGCCAAAAACATTCAGTACTTC,CASSSTGLAKNIQYF
TRBV20-1,TRBD1,few,TRBJ2-3,TGCAGTGCTAGAGATAGGCGGACAGGGAAGGATACGCAGTATTTT,CSARDRRTGKDTQYF
TRBV12-3/TRBV12-4,NA,NA,TRBJ2-2,TGTGCCAGCAGTTTGGGAGGGGGAGGGGTCGGGGAGCTGTTTTTT,CASSLGGGGVGELFF
TRBV11-2,NA,few,TRBJ2-7,TGTGCCAGCAGCTTAGGGGTCCAGCGGAGCTCCTACGAGCAGTACTTC,CASSLGVQRSSYEQYF
TRBV5-6,NA,NA,TRBJ1-2,TGTGCCAGCAGCGCAGACCCTCTGGGTCTAGATGGCTACACCTTC,CASSADPLGLDGYTF
TRBV20-1,TRBD2,few,TRBJ2-1,TGCAGTGCTAGAGGAGGTAGCGGGGCCAGCTCCTACAATGAGCAGTTCTTC,CSARGGSGASSYNEQFF
TRBV12-3/TRBV12-4,TRBD1,NA,TRBJ2-1,TGTGCCAGCAGAGTGGGACAGCCCTACAATGAGCAGTTCTTC,CASRVGQPYNEQFF
TRBV6-4,NA,NA,TRBJ2-1,TGTGCCAGCAGTGACTCTCGGAGCACGGGGCAGTTCTTC,CASSDSRSTGQFF
TRBV4-1,NA,few,TRBJ1-2,TGCGCCAGCAGCCACCTGACAGTTAACTATGGCTACACCTTC,CASSHLTVNYGYTF
TRBV6-2/TRBV6-3,NA,many,TRBJ2-6,TGTGCCAGCAGGACTTCTGGGGCCAACGTCCTGACTTTC,CASRTSGANVLTF
TRBV6-1,TRBD1,NA,TRBJ1-1,TGTGCCAGCAGAGAACAGGGGTTCAGAGGTGAAGCTTTCTTT,CASREQGFRGEAFF
TRBV7-3,TRBD1,NA,TRBJ1-6,TGTGCCAGCAGCGTCCAGGGGGCGAATTCACCCCTCCACTTT,CASSVQGANSPLHF
TRBV15,TRBD1,few,TRBJ2-4,TGTGCCACCAGCAGAGATCTTACAGTTGGCCAGGGGGCGAGTCTGAAAAACATTCAGTACTTC,CATSRDLTVGQGASLKNIQYF
TRBV25-1,NA,NA,TRBJ2-7,TGTGCCAGCAGAAAGGGCCAATCCTACGAGCAGTACTTC,CASRKGQSYEQYF
TRBV24-1,TRBD2,few,TRBJ2-2,TGTGCCACCGGACCTGGGACTAGCGGGGGGACCGGGGAGCTGTTTTTT,CATGPGTSGGTGELFF
TRBV20-1,NA,NA,TRBJ2-5,TGCAGTGCTTATAGCGAGACCCAGTACTTC,CSAYSETQYF